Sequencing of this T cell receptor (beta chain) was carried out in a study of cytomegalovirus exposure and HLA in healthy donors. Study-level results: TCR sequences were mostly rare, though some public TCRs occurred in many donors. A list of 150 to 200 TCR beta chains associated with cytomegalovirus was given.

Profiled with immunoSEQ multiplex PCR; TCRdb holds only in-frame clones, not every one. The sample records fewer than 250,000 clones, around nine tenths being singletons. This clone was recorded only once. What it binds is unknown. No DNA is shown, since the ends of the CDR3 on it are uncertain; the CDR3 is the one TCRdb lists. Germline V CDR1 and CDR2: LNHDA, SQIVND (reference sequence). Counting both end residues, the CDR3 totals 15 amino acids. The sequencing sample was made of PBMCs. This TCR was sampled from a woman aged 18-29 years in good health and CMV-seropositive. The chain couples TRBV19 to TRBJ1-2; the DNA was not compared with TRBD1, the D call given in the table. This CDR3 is CASSIFGSENYGYTF.